One sample yielded the 28 T cell receptor beta chains listed below, sequenced in a study of blood T cell repertoires in COVID-19. Produced via immunoSEQ multiplex PCR; TCRdb's table is partial and in-frame only. Of a few hundred thousand clones listed, around 89% are singletons. The source material was peripheral blood. Receptors originate from a woman aged 60-70 years with acute or convalescent COVID-19.

The CDR3 nucleotides are TGTGCCAGCCGATACGGACACCTGAACACTGAAGCTTTCTTT. It yields the protein CASRYGHLNTEAFF. The chain employs TRBV6-5 and TRBJ1-1; D perhaps matches TRBD1 (5 bases). The germline gives CDR1 MNHEY, CDR2 SVGAGI. The V end was cut by 8 bases, the J end by 0 bases, with 13 bases between. CDR3 length: 14 amino acids.

This rearrangement joins TRBV6-2 or TRBV6-3 to TRBJ1-1, with unresolved D. The V and J ends lost 6 bases and 5 bases respectively, with 13 bases between them. Germline V CDR1 and CDR2: MNHEY, SVGEGT. The CDR3 is made up of 13 amino acids. CDR3 coding DNA: TGTGCCAGCAGCCCACTTCTACGGACTGAAGCTTTCTTT. It is translated as CASSPLLRTEAFF.

The genes are TRBV5-1 and TRBJ2-5; maybe TRBD1 (5 bases). The V end was cut by 1 base, the J end by 0 bases, with 10 bases between. The CDR3 has 15 amino acids. The germline CDR1 and CDR2 sequences are SGHRS and YFSETQ. The CDR3 DNA follows: TGCGCCAGCAGCTTGAATCAGGGCTACCAAGAGACCCAGTACTTC. Translation: CASSLNQGYQETQYF.

The chain is built from TRBV7-2 and TRBJ2-5, with TRBD2 matching 12 bases. In germline, CDR1 is SGHTA, CDR2 FQGNSA. Trimming took 2 bases from V and 2 from J; bases not matched to a gene: 12. The CDR3 has 19 amino acids. In DNA, the CDR3 is TGTGCCAGCAGCTTAAGGGCTAGCGGGGGGGGAAGACGTCAAGAGACCCAGTACTTC. It specifies CASSLRASGGGRRQETQYF. The full variable domain, its missing parts supplied by reference TRBV7-2 and TRBJ2-5, is GAGVSQSPSNKVTEKGKDVELRCDPISGHTALYWYRQSLGQGLEFLIYFQGNSAPDKSGLPSDRFSAERTGGSVSTLTIQRTQQEDSAVYLCASSLRASGGGRRQETQYFGPGTRLLVL.

This chain connects TRBV20-1 to TRBJ1-5; D perhaps matches TRBD1 (5 bases). This CDR3 is 14 amino acids long. V lost 3 bases to trimming and J lost 7 bases, with 16 bases between them. Per the germline V gene, CDR1 is DFQATT and CDR2 is SNEGSKA (reference sequence). This CDR3 is CSASTGPPRQPQHF. The CDR3 DNA sequence: TGCAGTGCTAGTACAGGTCCACCCAGGCAGCCCCAGCATTTT.

This rearrangement joins TRBV7-2 to TRBJ1-6; D ambiguous. Per the germline V gene, CDR1 is SGHTA and CDR2 is FQGNSA. The CDR3 has 17 amino acids. The V and J ends lost 5 bases and 3 bases respectively, with 17 bases between them. CDR3 protein: CASSKRSREFYNSPLHF. The CDR3 DNA is TGTGCCAGCAGCAAACGGAGCCGGGAATTCTATAATTCACCCCTCCACTTT.

This chain connects TRBV28 to TRBJ1-4; maybe TRBD1 (5 bases). The CDR3 totals 13 residues. Germline CDR1 is MDHEN and CDR2 is SYDVKM. V lost 5 bases to trimming and J lost 5 bases, with 9 bases between them. The CDR3 region is CASSNGGNEKLFF. In nucleotides, the CDR3 is TGTGCCAGCAGTAATGGGGGGAATGAAAAACTGTTTTTT.

V and J are TRBV7-9 and TRBJ2-2; 9 nucleotides match TRBD1. The ends lost 5 bases at V and 4 bases at J; junction bases unmatched: 17. This CDR3 spans 19 amino acids. Germline assignment: CDR1 SEHNR and CDR2 FQNEAQ (reference sequence). The DNA for the CDR3 is TGTGCCAGCAGCCGATCAGTTACCCCCGGGACAGGGATCACCGGGGAGCTGTTTTTT. It is translated as CASSRSVTPGTGITGELFF.

This chain connects TRBV6-5 to TRBJ1-1; TRBD1 is a possible D gene (6 bases). With 6 bases removed from V and 2 bases from J, the gap between germline ends came to 16 bases. Germline V gene sequence: CDR1 MNHEY, CDR2 SVGAGI. The CDR3 contains 15 residues. The CDR3 loop reads CASRIRQDSNTEAFF. The DNA for the CDR3 is TGTGCCAGCAGGATTCGACAGGATTCAAACACTGAAGCTTTCTTT.

This chain connects TRBV5-4 to TRBJ1-5; D is possibly TRBD1 (6 bases). Per germline, CDR1 SGHNT and CDR2 YYREEE (reference sequence). V dropped 2 bases and J dropped 6 bases, with 12 bases sitting between them. This CDR3 is 14 amino acids long. CDR3: CASSLGGVGQPQHF. CDR3 DNA sequence: TGTGCCAGCAGCTTAGGGGGAGTAGGTCAGCCCCAGCATTTT. The complete variable domain, with remaining parts taken from reference TRBV5-4 and TRBJ1-5, reads ETGVTQSPTHLIKTRGQQVTLRCSSQSGHNTVSWYQQALGQGPQFIFQYYREEENGRGNFPPRFSGLQFPNYSSELNVNALELDDSALYLCASSLGGVGQPQHFGDGTRLSIL.

CDR3 DNA sequence: TGTGCCAGTAGTCCGCTAGACAGGGGATCAAATCAGCCCCAGCATTTT. Residues: CASSPLDRGSNQPQHF. V usage is TRBV19 and J usage is TRBJ1-5, with 8 bases matching TRBD1. V shed 5 bases, J shed 4 bases, and the junction held 10 bases outside the gene matches. This CDR3 region has 16 residues. Germline values: CDR1 LNHDA, CDR2 SQIVND (reference sequence). Based on the CDR3 plus reference TRBV19 and TRBJ1-5, the full variable domain is DGGITQSPKYLFRKEGQNVTLSCEQNLNHDAMYWYRQDPGQGLRLIYYSQIVNDFQKGDIAEGYSVSREKKESFPLTVTSAQKNPTAFYLCASSPLDRGSNQPQHFGDGTRLSIL.

The chain recombines TRBV7-6 with TRBJ2-5, with D possibly TRBD1 on 5 matching bases. This CDR3 spans 15 amino acids. Germline CDR1 is SGHVS and CDR2 is FNYEAQ. Trimming cost V 1 base and J 0 bases, with 9 bases left between them. The CDR3 DNA reads as TGTGCCAGCAGCTTAGGGCCAGGGTACCAAGAGACCCAGTACTTC. Protein sequence: CASSLGPGYQETQYF.

The rearrangement links TRBV18 to TRBJ2-7; TRBD2 matches at 7 bases. The V segment lost 4 bases and the J segment 7 bases; nucleotides outside the gene matches: 13. Germline assignment: CDR1 KGHSH and CDR2 LQKENI. There are 15 residues in the CDR3. CDR3 nucleotide sequence: TGTGCCAGCTCACGGGGGACTATGGGGATACGAGAGCAGTACTTC. This gives the protein CASSRGTMGIREQYF.

The chain couples TRBV7-3 to TRBJ2-1, with D perhaps TRBD1 (6 bases). Germline values: CDR1 SGHTA, CDR2 FQGTGA. This CDR3 region has 14 residues. Trimming removed 5 bases at V and 4 bases at J, with 12 bases between. The CDR3 sequence: CASSRDRSYNEQFF. In DNA form, the CDR3 reads TGTGCCAGCAGCAGAGACAGGTCTTACAATGAGCAGTTCTTC.

CDR3 coding DNA: TGCGCCAGCAGCCAAGATAGGCGGGTCACAGATACGCAGTATTTT. Its protein product is CASSQDRRVTDTQYF. The chain uses TRBV4-3 and TRBJ2-3; a possible D gene is TRBD2 (5 bases). There are 15 residues in the CDR3. CDR1 is LGHNA and CDR2 is YSLEER in the germline V gene. The ends were cut back, 0 bases at V and 2 bases at J, with 9 bases in the middle.

The V gene is TRBV10-3, the J gene TRBJ2-2, with a possible D match to TRBD2 (7 bases). The V gene's germline CDR1 is ENHRY and CDR2 SYGVKD. This CDR3 is 13 amino acids long. Deletions cut 9 bases from V and 5 bases from J, with 13 bases between. The CDR3: CAINREGTGELFF. In DNA, the CDR3 is TGTGCCATAAACAGGGAGGGGACCGGGGAGCTGTTTTTT.

This clone was detected only a few times. This sequence joins TRBV25-1 and TRBJ2-7; TRBD2 matches at 12 bases. This CDR3 contains 18 residues. Germline V lookup: CDR1 MGHDK, CDR2 SYGVNS. The V segment lost 1 base and the J segment 4 bases; nucleotides outside the gene matches: 11. The CDR3 DNA reads as TGTGCCAGCAGTGAATCTCCCCGGACTAGCGGGAAACTTTACGAGCAGTACTTC. Amino acid sequence: CASSESPRTSGKLYEQYF.

CDR3 loop: CASSLELPPQYF. The CDR3 DNA reads TGCGCCAGCAGCCTGGAACTCCCGCCGCAGTATTTT. The chain couples TRBV5-1 to TRBJ2-3; D uncertain. Deletions cut 4 bases from V and 10 bases from J, with 13 bases between. The CDR3 contains 12 residues. Germline V gives CDR1 SGHRS, CDR2 YFSETQ.

CDR3 amino acids: CASSPGRAGEETQYF. The CDR3, as DNA: TGTGCCAGCAGCCCAGGTAGGGCGGGAGAAGAGACCCAGTACTTC. The chain is built from TRBV7-2 and TRBJ2-5; TRBD2 matches 7 bases. The ends lost 5 bases at V and 3 bases at J; junction bases unmatched: 9. This CDR3 spans 15 amino acids. Per germline, CDR1 SGHTA and CDR2 FQGNSA.

The rearrangement links TRBV11-3 to TRBJ1-1; D is unresolved. There are 13 residues in the CDR3. The V gene's germline CDR1 is SGHNT and CDR2 YENEEA. Trimming cost V 5 bases and J 1 base, with 8 bases left between them. CDR3: CASSSRSNTEAFF. The DNA of the CDR3 is TGTGCCAGCAGCAGCAGGTCGAACACTGAAGCTTTCTTT.

This sequence joins TRBV11-3 and TRBJ2-1, with a possible D match to TRBD2 (6 bases). The V gene lost 4 bases and the J gene lost 6 bases, with 13 bases spanning the gap. This CDR3 spans 14 amino acids. Germline-derived CDR1 and CDR2 are SGHNT and YENEEA. CDR3 nucleotides: TGTGCCAGCAGCTCCCAGCGGGCCAGCAATGAGCAGTTCTTC. As protein: CASSSQRASNEQFF.

V usage is TRBV9 and J usage is TRBJ2-5, with 13 bases matching TRBD2. The CDR3 is made up of 16 amino acids. V lost 4 bases, J lost 3 bases, and 6 bases stayed unmatched. The germline CDR1 and CDR2 sequences are SGDLS and YYNGEE. CDR3 in amino acids: CASSYGTSGVEETQYF. The DNA for the CDR3 is TGTGCCAGCAGCTACGGGACTAGCGGGGTTGAAGAGACCCAGTACTTC.

The V and J genes are TRBV14 and TRBJ2-5, with 10 bases matching TRBD1. Germline-derived CDR1 and CDR2 are SGHDN and FVKESK. Trimming took 0 bases from V and 5 from J; bases not matched to a gene: 9. The CDR3 sequence is 17 residues long. The CDR3 loop reads CASSQDPRQGAGETQYF. The CDR3, as DNA: TGTGCCAGCAGCCAAGATCCCCGACAGGGGGCAGGGGAGACCCAGTACTTC.

The chain is built from TRBV7-6 and TRBJ2-7; D uncertain. V was cut by 4 bases and J by 2 bases, with 12 bases left in between. This CDR3 contains 14 residues. The germline V gene encodes CDR1 SGHVS and CDR2 FNYEAQ. CDR3 bases: TGTGCCAGCAGCTCCGAGGCGAGCGCCTACGAGCAGTACTTC. Translated, it gives CASSSEASAYEQYF.

The V and J genes are TRBV7-9 and TRBJ1-5, with TRBD1 matching 7 bases. The CDR3 loop spans 13 amino acids. Germline lookup yields CDR1 SEHNR and CDR2 FQNEAQ (reference sequence). J gave up 7 bases and V 5 bases, and 5 bases lay outside the gene matches. CDR3 nucleotide sequence: TGTGCCAGCAGCGTGCAGGGGGACCAGCCCCAGCATTTT. The encoded protein is CASSVQGDQPQHF.

The sample holds one count of this clone. The J gene is TRBJ2-7, the V gene TRBV30, with 8 bases aligning to TRBD1. There are 14 residues in the CDR3. V dropped 5 bases and J dropped 3; count of bases not matched to a gene: 9. CDR1 and CDR2 from the germline V gene are GTSNPN and SVGIG (reference sequence). The CDR3 DNA reads TGTGCCTGGGAACTAGGACAGGGAAGCTACGAGCAGTACTTC. Amino acids: CAWELGQGSYEQYF. Full variable domain (remainder filled in from reference TRBV30 and TRBJ2-7): SQTIHQWPATLVQPVGSPLSLECTVEGTSNPNLYWYRQAAGRGLQLLFYSVGIGQISSEVPQNLSASRPQDRQFILSSKKLLLSDSGFYLCAWELGQGSYEQYFGPGTRLTVT.

The chain uses TRBV19 and TRBJ2-7; 8 nucleotides align to TRBD1. Germline CDR1 LNHDA, CDR2 SQIVND (reference sequence). This CDR3 has 13 amino acids. The junction had 8 bases not matched to a gene; V was cut back by 6 bases and J by 7 bases. The CDR3 reads CASSLGTGYEQYF. The CDR3, as DNA: TGTGCCAGTAGCCTCGGGACAGGCTATGAGCAGTACTTC.

This clone was seen only once. This chain uses TRBV21-1 with TRBJ2-7; the table assigns TRBD1, which was not confirmed against the DNA. TRBV21-1 represents a pseudogene. The CDR3 is 15 amino acids. CDR3 DNA: TGTGCCAGCAGCAAAGTCCCGGCAGGGGAGTACGAGCAGTACTTC. This codes for CASSKVPAGEYEQYF.